This T cell receptor beta chain was documented in a study of T cells in Graves' hyperthyroidism and ophthalmopathy. Points from the study as a whole: Stable hyperthyroidism and ophthalmopathy were separated using 13 V-J signatures. Blood held most thyroid clonotypes expanded above 0.001 frequency.

Germline CDR1 reads SGHVS; CDR2 reads FQNEAQ. The CDR3 length is 15 residues. The V and J ends lost 0 bases and 4 bases, in that order; junction bases with no gene match: 1. Researchers amplified the TCR beta CDR3 regions from RNA transcripts. HTBI primers were used for first-round RT-PCR of the TCR CDR3. TCRdb used MiXCR to reprocess the multiplex PCR reads, holding one entry per CDR3 protein. This repertoire shows 550,000 to 700,000 distinct CDR3 sequences, approximately 44% found once; its top ten account for roughly 20%. This clonotype appeared many times. The antigen is not known. On the basis of clinical symptoms, serum thyroxine and TRAb, thyroid ultrasound and orbital computed tomography, diagnoses were made.

V and J are TRBV7-8 and TRBJ1-4; TRBD1 matches at 8 bases. This receptor was taken from an adult woman with Graves' disease, either hyperthyroidism or ophthalmopathy (not recorded which). The sequenced sample was peripheral blood or thyroid tissue (not recorded which). CDR3 nucleotide sequence: TGTGCCAGCAGCTTAGCGGGACAGGTTAATGAAAAACTGTTTTTT. It translates to CASSLAGQVNEKLFF.